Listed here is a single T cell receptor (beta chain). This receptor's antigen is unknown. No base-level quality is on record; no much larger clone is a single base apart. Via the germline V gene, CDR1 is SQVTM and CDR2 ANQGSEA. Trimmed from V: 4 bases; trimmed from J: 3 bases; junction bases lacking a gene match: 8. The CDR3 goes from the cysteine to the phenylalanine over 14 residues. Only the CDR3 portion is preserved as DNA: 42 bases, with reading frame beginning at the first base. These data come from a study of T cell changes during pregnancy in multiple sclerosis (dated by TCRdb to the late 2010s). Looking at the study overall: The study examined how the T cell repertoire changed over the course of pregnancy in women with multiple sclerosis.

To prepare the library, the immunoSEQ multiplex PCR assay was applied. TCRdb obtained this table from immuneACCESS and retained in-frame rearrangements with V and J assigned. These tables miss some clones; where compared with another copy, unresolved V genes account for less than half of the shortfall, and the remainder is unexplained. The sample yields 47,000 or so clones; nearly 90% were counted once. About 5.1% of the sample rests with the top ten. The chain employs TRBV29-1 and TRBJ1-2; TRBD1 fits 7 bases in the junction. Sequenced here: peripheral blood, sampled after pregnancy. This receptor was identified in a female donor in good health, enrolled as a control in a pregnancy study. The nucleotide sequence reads TGCAGCGTTGGACTTACAGGGGTCGACTATGGCTACACCTTC. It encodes CSVGLTGVDYGYTF.